This TCR beta chain was obtained from a study of T cells after yellow fever vaccination (dated by TCRdb to about 2019). In terms of the full investigation: The SMART-Seq v4 Ultra Low Input RNA kit was used to prepare libraries from fractions with low cell numbers. Bulk TCR alpha and beta repertoires were sequenced longitudinally to track T-cell clones before and after primary and booster YFV17D yellow fever vaccination. Two healthy male donors, one aged 18 to 30 and one aged 30 to 40 years, were included in the cohort. Bulk PBMC replicates and cell subsets were isolated from blood drawn at multiple timepoints before and after both primary and secondary immunization. General conclusions and limits of the study: A small share of clonotypes was detected in both CD4 and CD8 compartments, with the overlap likely arising from convergent recombination. Compared with the primary T-cell response, the secondary T-cell response was faster but weaker, reaching its peak on day 5 rather than on day 15. After the booster, most of the clones that had expanded following primary vaccination were detected again (approximately 96% of CD4 and roughly 88% of CD8), which suggests that memory was broadly maintained. The study included only a couple of donors, which limits how far the findings can be generalized. Because abundant contaminating clonotypes from the bulk population could be contained in FACS-sorted repertoires, computational filtering was required.

This clonotype was observed a handful of times. Because the CDR3's place on the DNA is in doubt, the DNA is left out and the CDR3 is given as listed by TCRdb. TCR cDNA was made using 5'RACE template switching, a step that added a universal primer site and unique molecular identifiers. Priming for cDNA synthesis came from both the TCR alpha and TCR beta constant segments. Libraries were amplified in two PCR steps, with sample barcodes and sequencing adapters added in the second step. Libraries were sequenced on Illumina HiSeq 2500 (2x100 bp) or NovaSeq (2x150 bp). For the original study's pipeline: Reads were demultiplexed and collapsed into UMI consensus sequences with MIGEC, and V(D)J alignment was performed with MiXCR. Vaccine-responding clonotypes were identified with edgeR using replicate PBMC samples, with FDR below 0.01 and a log2 fold change above 5 up to day 15 being required. CD4 or CD8 identity was assigned to each bulk clonotype according to whether the clonotype was present at higher abundance in the sequenced CD4 repertoire or the sequenced CD8 repertoire. A clonotype counted as NS4B-specific if enriched at least 10-fold in dextramer-positive versus dextramer-negative fractions, with CD4-biased clonotypes left out. TCRdb ran its own pipeline on the public reads, namely fastp trimming at Q25 and MiXCR clone calling, and kept in-frame beta chains. Each CDR3 protein gets just one entry, which takes the most common genes and DNA from the rows behind it. These V and J calls derive from TCRdb rather than the authors' analysis. The sample records roughly 94,000 distinct CDR3 sequences, about 8.8% of which are singletons. 16% of the sample is in the top ten clones.

Its CDR3 holds 11 amino acids, cysteine through phenylalanine. Looking up the germline V gene (reference sequence) yields CDR1 SEHNR and CDR2 FQNEAQ. The intended sense of this specimen's treatment or condition label: live attenuated yellow fever vaccine strain. PBMCs were isolated from peripheral blood using a standard Ficoll-Paque protocol. Epitope-specific CD8 T cells were sorted with a dextramer loaded with the yellow fever NS4B epitope peptide, and anti-CD3 and anti-CD8 staining was applied. TriZol was used to extract RNA from bulk PBMCs, from CD4 and CD8 fractions, and from dextramer-positive and dextramer-negative fractions.

The clonotype was recovered from a man younger than 30 who received the YFV17D yellow fever vaccine. The chain links TRBV7-9 with TRBJ2-7. The specimen comprised CD8+ T cells not binding an NS4B(214-222) dextramer, sorted from PBMCs, sampled more than 13 days after the first yellow fever vaccination. The cell subset or site label here, explained by the study, means: NS4B epitope dextramer-negative CD8 T cells. The CDR3 protein sequence reads: CASSFGTGSFF.